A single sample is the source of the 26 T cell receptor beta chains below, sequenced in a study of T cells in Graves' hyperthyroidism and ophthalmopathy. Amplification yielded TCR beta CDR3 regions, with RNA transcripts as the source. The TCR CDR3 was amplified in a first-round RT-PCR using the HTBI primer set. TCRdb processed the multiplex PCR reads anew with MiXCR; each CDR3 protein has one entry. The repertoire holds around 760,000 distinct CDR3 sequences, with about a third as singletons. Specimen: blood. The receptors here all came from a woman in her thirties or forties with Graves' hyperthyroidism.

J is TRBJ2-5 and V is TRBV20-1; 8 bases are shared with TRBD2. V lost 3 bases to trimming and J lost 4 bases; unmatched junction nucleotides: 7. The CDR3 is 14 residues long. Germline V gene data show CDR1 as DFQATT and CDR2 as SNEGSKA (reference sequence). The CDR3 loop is CSASRGGLGETQYF. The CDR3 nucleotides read TGCAGTGCTAGCCGCGGGGGGCTGGGAGAGACCCAGTACTTC.

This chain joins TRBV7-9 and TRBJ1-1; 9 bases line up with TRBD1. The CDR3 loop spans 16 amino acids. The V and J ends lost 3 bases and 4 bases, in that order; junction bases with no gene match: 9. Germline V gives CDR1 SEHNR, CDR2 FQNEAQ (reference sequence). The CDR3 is CASSFKEDRGSTEAFF. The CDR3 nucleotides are TGTGCCAGCAGCTTTAAAGAGGACAGGGGAAGCACTGAAGCTTTCTTT. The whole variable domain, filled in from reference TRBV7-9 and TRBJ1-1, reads DTGVSQNPRHKITKRGQNVTFRCDPISEHNRLYWYRQTLGQGPEFLTYFQNEAQLEKSRLLSDRFSAERPKGSFSTLEIQRTEQGDSAMYLCASSFKEDRGSTEAFFGQGTRLTVV.

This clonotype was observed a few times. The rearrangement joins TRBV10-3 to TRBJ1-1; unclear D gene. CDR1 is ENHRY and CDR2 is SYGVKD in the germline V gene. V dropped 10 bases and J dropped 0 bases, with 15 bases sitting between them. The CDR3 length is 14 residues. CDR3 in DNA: TGTGCCAGCAGCTTTACAGAAATGAACACTGAAGCTTTCTTT. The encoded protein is CASSFTEMNTEAFF.

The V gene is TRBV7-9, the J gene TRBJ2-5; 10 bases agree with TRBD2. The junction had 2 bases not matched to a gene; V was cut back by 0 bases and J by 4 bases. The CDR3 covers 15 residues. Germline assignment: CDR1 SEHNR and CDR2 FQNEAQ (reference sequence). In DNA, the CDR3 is TGTGCCAGCAGCTTAGCCAGCGGGGGGGCAGAGACCCAGTACTTC. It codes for CASSLASGGAETQYF.

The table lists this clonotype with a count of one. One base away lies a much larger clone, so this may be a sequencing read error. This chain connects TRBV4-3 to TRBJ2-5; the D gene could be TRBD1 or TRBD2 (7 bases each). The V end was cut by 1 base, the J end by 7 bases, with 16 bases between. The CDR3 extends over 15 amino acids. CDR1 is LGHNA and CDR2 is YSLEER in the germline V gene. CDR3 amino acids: CASSQGSDREGTQYF. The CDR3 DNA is TGCGCCAGCAGCCAAGGTTCCGACAGGGAGGGGACCCAGTACTTC.

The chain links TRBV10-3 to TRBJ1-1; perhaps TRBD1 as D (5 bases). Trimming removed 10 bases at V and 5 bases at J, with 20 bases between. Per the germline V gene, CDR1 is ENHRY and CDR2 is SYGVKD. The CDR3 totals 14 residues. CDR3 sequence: CASSHLGDGTEAFF. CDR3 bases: TGTGCCAGCAGCCACCTAGGGGATGGTACTGAAGCTTTCTTT.

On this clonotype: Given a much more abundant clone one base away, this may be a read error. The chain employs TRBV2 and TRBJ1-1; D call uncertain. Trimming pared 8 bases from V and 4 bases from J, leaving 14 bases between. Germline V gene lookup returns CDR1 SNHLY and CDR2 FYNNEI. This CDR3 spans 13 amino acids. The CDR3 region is CASRRSESTEAFF. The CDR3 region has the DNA TGTGCCAGCCGGAGGTCGGAGAGCACTGAAGCTTTCTTT.

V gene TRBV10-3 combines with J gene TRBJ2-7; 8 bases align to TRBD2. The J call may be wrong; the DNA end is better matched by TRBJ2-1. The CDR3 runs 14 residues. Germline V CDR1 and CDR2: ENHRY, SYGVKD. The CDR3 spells CAISGAGGYNEQFF. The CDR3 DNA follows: TGTGCCATCAGTGGCGCGGGGGGATACAATGAGCAGTTCTTC.

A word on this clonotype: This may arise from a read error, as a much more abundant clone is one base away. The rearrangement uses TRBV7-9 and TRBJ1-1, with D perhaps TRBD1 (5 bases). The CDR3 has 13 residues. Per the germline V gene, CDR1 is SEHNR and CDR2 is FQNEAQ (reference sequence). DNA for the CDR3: TGTGCCAGCACTCTGGGGCAGAACACTGAAGCTTCCTTT. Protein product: CASTLGQNTEASF.

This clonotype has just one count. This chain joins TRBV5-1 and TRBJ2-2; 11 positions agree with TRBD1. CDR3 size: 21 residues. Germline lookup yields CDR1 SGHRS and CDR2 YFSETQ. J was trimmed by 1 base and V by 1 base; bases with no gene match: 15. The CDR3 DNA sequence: TGCGCCAGCAGCTTGACCCCGGGACAGGGGGTCGGGTTAGTGAACACCGGGGAGCTGTTTTTT. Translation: CASSLTPGQGVGLVNTGELFF. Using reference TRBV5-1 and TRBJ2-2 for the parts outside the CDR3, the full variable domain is KAGVTQTPRYLIKTRGQQVTLSCSPISGHRSVSWYQQTPGQGLQFLFEYFSETQRNKGNFPGRFSGRQFSNSRSEMNVSTLELGDSALYLCASSLTPGQGVGLVNTGELFFGEGSRLTVL.

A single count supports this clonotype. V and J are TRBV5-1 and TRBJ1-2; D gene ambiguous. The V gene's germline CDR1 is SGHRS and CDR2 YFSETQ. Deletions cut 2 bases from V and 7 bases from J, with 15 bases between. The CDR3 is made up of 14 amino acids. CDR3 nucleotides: TGCGCCAGCAGCTTTGTTGGGGTCGACTGTGGCTACACCTTC. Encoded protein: CASSFVGVDCGYTF.

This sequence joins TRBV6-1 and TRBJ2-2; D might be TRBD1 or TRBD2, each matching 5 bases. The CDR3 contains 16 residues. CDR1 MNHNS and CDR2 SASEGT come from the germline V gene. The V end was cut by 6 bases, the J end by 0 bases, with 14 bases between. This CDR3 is CASRTSGRANTGELFF. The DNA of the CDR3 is TGTGCCAGCAGGACCTCGGGACGGGCGAACACCGGGGAGCTGTTTTTT.

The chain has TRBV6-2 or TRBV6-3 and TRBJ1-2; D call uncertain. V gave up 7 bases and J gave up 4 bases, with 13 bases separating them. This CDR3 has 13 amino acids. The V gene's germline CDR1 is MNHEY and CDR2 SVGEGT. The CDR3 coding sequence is TGTGCCAGCACTGGGTCCTTAACCTATGGCTACACCTTC. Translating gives CASTGSLTYGYTF.

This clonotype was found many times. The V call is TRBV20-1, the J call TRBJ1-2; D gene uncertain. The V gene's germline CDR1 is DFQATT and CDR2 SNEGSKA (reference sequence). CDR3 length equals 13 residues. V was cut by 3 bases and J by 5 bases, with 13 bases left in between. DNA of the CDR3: TGCAGTGCTAGGGGCAGTCCCTTATATGGCTACACCTTC. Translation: CSARGSPLYGYTF.

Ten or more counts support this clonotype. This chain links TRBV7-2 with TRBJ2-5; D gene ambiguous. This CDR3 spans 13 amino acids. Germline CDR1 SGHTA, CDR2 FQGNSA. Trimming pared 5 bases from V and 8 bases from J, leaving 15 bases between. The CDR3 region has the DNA TGTGCCAGCAGCCAATTGGGCAGTCCTACCCAGTACTTC. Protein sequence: CASSQLGSPTQYF.

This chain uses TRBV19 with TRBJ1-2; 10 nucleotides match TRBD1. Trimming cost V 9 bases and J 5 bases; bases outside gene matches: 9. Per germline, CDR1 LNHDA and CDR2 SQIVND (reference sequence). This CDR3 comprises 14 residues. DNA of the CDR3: TGTGCCAGCAACCCGGGACAGGGGAAATATGGCTACACCTTC. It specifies CASNPGQGKYGYTF.

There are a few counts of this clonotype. CDR3 DNA sequence: TGTGCCAGCAGCCGCACGATATTTAACTATGGCTACACCTTC. Its translation: CASSRTIFNYGYTF. The chain recombines TRBV7-2 with TRBJ1-2; D gene uncertain. V was shortened by 5 bases and J by 1 base, with 11 bases between the two germline ends. Germline V gene sequence: CDR1 SGHTA, CDR2 FQGNSA. CDR3 length: 14 amino acids.

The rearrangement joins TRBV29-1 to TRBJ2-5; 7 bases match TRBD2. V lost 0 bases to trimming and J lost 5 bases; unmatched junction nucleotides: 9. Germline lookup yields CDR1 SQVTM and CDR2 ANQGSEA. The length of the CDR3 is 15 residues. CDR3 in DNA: TGCAGCGTTGAAGATCCCAGCGGGGCTAGGGAGACCCAGTACTTC. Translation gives CSVEDPSGARETQYF. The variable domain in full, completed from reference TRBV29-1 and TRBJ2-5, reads SAVISQKPSRDICQRGTSLTIQCQVDSQVTMMFWYRQQPGQSLTLIATANQGSEATYESGFVIDKFPISRPNLTFSTLTVSNMSPEDSSIYLCSVEDPSGARETQYFGPGTRLLVL.

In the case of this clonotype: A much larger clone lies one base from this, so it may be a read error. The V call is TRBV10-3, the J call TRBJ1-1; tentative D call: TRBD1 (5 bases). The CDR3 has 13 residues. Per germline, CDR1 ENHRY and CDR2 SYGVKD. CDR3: CASSQEGTSAAFF. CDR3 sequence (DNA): TGTGCCAGCAGTCAGGAGGGGACGAGTGCAGCTTTCTTT.

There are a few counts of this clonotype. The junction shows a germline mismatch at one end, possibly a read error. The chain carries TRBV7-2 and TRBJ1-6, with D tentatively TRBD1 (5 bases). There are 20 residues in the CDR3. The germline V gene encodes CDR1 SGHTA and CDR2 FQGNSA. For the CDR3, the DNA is TGTGCCAGCAGCGTAGCGGGTTGGGCCATGGGACCCCGCAATAATTCACCCCTCCACTTT. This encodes CASSVAGWAMGPRNNSPLHF.

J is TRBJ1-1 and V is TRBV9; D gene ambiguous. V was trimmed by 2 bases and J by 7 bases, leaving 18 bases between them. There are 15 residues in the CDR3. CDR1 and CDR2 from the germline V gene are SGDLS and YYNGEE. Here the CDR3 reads CASSVTSTGNVEAFF. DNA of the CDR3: TGTGCCAGCAGCGTGACGTCCACCGGGAACGTTGAAGCTTTCTTT.

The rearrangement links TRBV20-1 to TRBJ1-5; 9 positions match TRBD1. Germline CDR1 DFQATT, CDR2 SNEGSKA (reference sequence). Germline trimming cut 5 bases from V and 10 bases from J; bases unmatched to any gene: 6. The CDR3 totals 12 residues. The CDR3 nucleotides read TGCAGTGCTGGACAGGGGTTCGTCCCCCAGCATTTT. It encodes CSAGQGFVPQHF.

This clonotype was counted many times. For the CDR3, the DNA is TGTGCCAGCAGTGAAGCGGTCGACAGCTATAGCAATCAGCCCCAGCATTTT. It encodes CASSEAVDSYSNQPQHF. The chain joins TRBV2 to TRBJ1-5; D possibly corresponds to TRBD1 (5 bases). Trimming removed 0 bases at V and 0 bases at J, with 12 bases between. CDR3 size: 17 residues. Germline CDR1 reads SNHLY; CDR2 reads FYNNEI. Using reference TRBV2 and TRBJ1-5 for the parts outside the CDR3, the full variable domain is EPEVTQTPSHQVTQMGQEVILRCVPISNHLYFYWYRQILGQKVEFLVSFYNNEISEKSEIFDDQFSVERPDGSNFTLKIRSTKLEDSAMYFCASSEAVDSYSNQPQHFGDGTRLSIL.

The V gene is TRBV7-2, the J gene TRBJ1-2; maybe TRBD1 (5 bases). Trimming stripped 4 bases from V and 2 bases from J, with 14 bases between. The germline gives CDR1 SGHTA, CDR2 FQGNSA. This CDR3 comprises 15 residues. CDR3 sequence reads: CASSYGRDGNYGYTF. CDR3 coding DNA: TGTGCCAGCAGCTATGGCCGGGACGGCAACTATGGCTACACCTTC.

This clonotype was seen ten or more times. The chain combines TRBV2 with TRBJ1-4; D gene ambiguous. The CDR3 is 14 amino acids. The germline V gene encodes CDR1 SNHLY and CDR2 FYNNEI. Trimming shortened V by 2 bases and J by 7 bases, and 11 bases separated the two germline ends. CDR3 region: CASSEWTSGEKLFF. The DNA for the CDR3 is TGTGCCAGCAGTGAATGGACCTCGGGTGAAAAACTGTTTTTT.

The CDR3 is CASSRGVYNEQFF. DNA for the CDR3: TGTGCCAGCAGTAGAGGGGTATACAATGAGCAGTTCTTC. The chain links TRBV12-3 or TRBV12-4 to TRBJ2-1; the D gene could be TRBD1 or TRBD2 (5 bases each). The V end lost 5 bases, the J end lost 4 bases, and 9 bases lay between the germline ends. The CDR3 contains 13 residues.